This T cell receptor (beta chain) was sequenced in a study of CD8+ T cells in alopecia areata. About the research overall: Those patients who were treated received oral tofacitinib, which was given at 5 to 10 mg twice daily for moderate-to-severe alopecia areata.

The V gene lost 0 bases and the J gene lost 8 bases, with 11 bases spanning the gap. CDR1 is KGHSH and CDR2 is LQKENI in the germline V gene. The CDR3 totals 14 residues. Sequencing used cDNA as its template, made by extracting RNA and reverse transcribing it. TCRdb keeps only in-frame clones here, not all; method: immunoSEQ multiplex PCR. The sample records 85,000 to 110,000 clones, around 86% being singletons. Described treatment: oral pan-JAK inhibitor, 5-10 mg twice daily. The clonotype was recovered from a human donor with alopecia areata. The source material was CD8+ T cells sorted from blood, sampled at approximately week 30, from a patient treated with tofacitinib. The V gene is TRBV18, the J gene TRBJ2-1, with D unresolved. CDR3 in amino acids: CASSPPISADEQFF. The CDR3 nucleotides are TGTGCCAGCTCACCACCAATATCCGCGGATGAGCAGTTCTTC.